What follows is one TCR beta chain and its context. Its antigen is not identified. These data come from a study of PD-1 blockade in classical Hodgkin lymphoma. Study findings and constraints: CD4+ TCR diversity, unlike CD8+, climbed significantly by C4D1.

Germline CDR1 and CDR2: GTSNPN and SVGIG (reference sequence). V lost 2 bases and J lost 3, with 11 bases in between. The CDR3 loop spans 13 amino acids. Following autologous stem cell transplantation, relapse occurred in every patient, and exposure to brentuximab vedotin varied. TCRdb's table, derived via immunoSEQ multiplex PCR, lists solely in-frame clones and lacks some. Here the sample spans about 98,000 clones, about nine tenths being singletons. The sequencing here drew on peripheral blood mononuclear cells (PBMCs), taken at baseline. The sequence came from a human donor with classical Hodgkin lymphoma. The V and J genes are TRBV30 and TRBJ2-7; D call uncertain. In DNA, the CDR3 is TGTGCCTGGAGTACCGGACCCATCTACGAGCAGTACTTC. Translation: CAWSTGPIYEQYF.